This TCR beta chain was sequenced during a study of T-cell memory formation after mild COVID-19. Study details: The TCR clusters were mostly specific to one donor.

MiXCR, run by TCRdb on the 5' RACE reads, gives a single entry per CDR3 protein. The sample carries some 2,000 distinct CDR3 sequences, 55% to 75% recorded once. Deletions cut 5 bases from V and 6 bases from J, with 5 bases between. Germline lookup yields CDR1 MNHNS and CDR2 SASEGT. This CDR3 comprises 11 residues. Study results and caveats: Among contracting clones, CD4+ were mainly CM/EM and CD8+ enriched in EMRA.

Notes on this clonotype: What it binds is unknown.

The chain combines TRBV6-1 with TRBJ2-1, with D uncertain. The sequenced material came from PBMCs or a T cell subset sorted from them (not recorded which). This clonotype was obtained from an adult who had mild COVID-19 (a few samples of this study predate the infection). Cell type and time point are not known. CDR3 sequence reads: CASSLVNEQFF. The CDR3 nucleotides are TGTGCCAGCAGTCTAGTCAATGAGCAGTTCTTC.